The rows below give T cell receptor beta chains drawn from one sample of a study of shared T cell receptors in the human thymus. Clones were read by immunoSEQ multiplex PCR, and TCRdb kept only the in-frame ones, dropping some. The sample lists about 380,000 clones, 95% occurring once. The source material was thymocytes. These receptors were taken from a human donor. Each CDR3 is given with its conserved first and last residue. A D gene is named only where the DNA matches it firmly. Clone sizes are given selectively: once, few, many, or a class where the clone is expanded.

V: TRBV7-2
size: .
D: .
J: TRBJ2-7
CDR3: CASSRNQMAGWYYEQYF
DNA: TGTGCCAGCAGCCGAAACCAAATGGCAGGGTGGTACTACGAGCAGTACTTC

V: TRBV11-2
size: .
D: .
J: TRBJ1-1
CDR3: CASSLGSERNTEAFF
DNA: TGTGCCAGCAGCTTAGGATCGGAGAGGAACACTGAAGCTTTCTTT

V: TRBV6-4
size: .
D: .
J: TRBJ2-2
CDR3: CATKPSNTGELFF
DNA: TGTGCCACCAAACCCAGCAACACCGGGGAGCTGTTTTTT

V: TRBV27
size: .
D: TRBD1
J: TRBJ2-6
CDR3: CASSLAHGTGEYSGANVLTF
DNA: TGTGCCAGCAGCCTCGCCCATGGGACAGGGGAGTATTCTGGGGCCAACGTCCTGACTTTC

V: TRBV28
size: few
D: .
J: TRBJ1-1
CDR3: CASSCPRMNTEAFF
DNA: TGTGCCAGCAGTTGCCCACGCATGAACACTGAAGCTTTCTTT

V: TRBV5-1
size: .
D: .
J: TRBJ2-1
CDR3: CASSFPSGGGHNEQFF
DNA: TGCGCCAGCAGCTTCCCCTCTGGGGGAGGCCACAATGAGCAGTTCTTC

V: TRBV28
size: .
D: TRBD1
J: TRBJ2-3
CDR3: CASSFPAGTGFTDTQYF
DNA: TGTGCCAGCAGTTTTCCAGCCGGGACAGGGTTTACAGATACGCAGTATTTT

V: TRBV19
size: .
D: .
J: TRBJ2-1
CDR3: CASEDGGGQVNEQFF
DNA: TGTGCCAGCGAAGACGGGGGTGGGCAGGTCAATGAGCAGTTCTTC

V: TRBV5-4
size: .
D: .
J: TRBJ1-1
CDR3: CASSPREGGLNTEAFF
DNA: TGTGCCAGCAGCCCCCGTGAGGGGGGCCTGAACACTGAAGCTTTCTTT

V: TRBV19
size: .
D: .
J: TRBJ2-6
CDR3: CASSIPPPGSGANVLTF
DNA: TGTGCCAGTAGTATACCCCCCCCGGGGTCTGGGGCCAACGTCCTGACTTTC

V: TRBV6-1
size: .
D: .
J: TRBJ1-6
CDR3: CASSARGGSSPLHF
DNA: TGTGCCAGCAGTGCCAGGGGAGGGTCTTCACCCCTCCACTTT

V: TRBV9
size: .
D: .
J: TRBJ1-3
CDR3: CASSGSIRAPSGNTIYF
DNA: TGTGCCAGCAGCGGATCGATTCGGGCCCCCTCTGGAAACACCATATATTTT

V: TRBV28
size: .
D: TRBD1
J: TRBJ2-7
CDR3: CASSSPGQGARGYEQYF
DNA: TGTGCCAGCAGCTCACCGGGACAGGGGGCCCGAGGCTACGAGCAGTACTTC

V: TRBV10-3
size: .
D: .
J: TRBJ1-2
CDR3: CAIGETNYGYTF
DNA: TGTGCCATCGGGGAGACTAACTATGGCTACACCTTC

V: TRBV11-2
size: .
D: .
J: TRBJ2-7
CDR3: CASSLNDGPTYEQYF
DNA: TGTGCCAGCAGCTTAAACGACGGACCAACCTACGAGCAGTACTTC

V: TRBV2
size: .
D: TRBD1
J: TRBJ1-2
CDR3: CASIQGAENYGYTF
DNA: TGTGCCAGCATTCAGGGGGCTGAGAACTATGGCTACACCTTC

V: TRBV6-5
size: .
D: .
J: TRBJ2-5
CDR3: CASSYGEAGTQYF
DNA: TGTGCCAGCAGTTACGGGGAGGCAGGGACCCAGTACTTC

V: TRBV6-1
size: .
D: .
J: TRBJ2-4
CDR3: CASSEGWVSLLSKNIQYF
DNA: TGTGCCAGCAGTGAAGGCTGGGTTTCCCTTTTAAGCAAAAACATTCAGTACTTC

V: TRBV5-5
size: once
D: .
J: TRBJ1-1
CDR3: CASSSQKTWPSNTEAFF
DNA: TGTGCCAGCAGCTCCCAAAAGACCTGGCCTTCGAACACTGAAGCTTTCTTT

V: TRBV14
size: .
D: .
J: TRBJ1-2
CDR3: CASSQGGGDYGYTF
DNA: TGTGCCAGCAGCCAGGGAGGGGGGGACTATGGCTACACCTTC

V: TRBV28
size: .
D: TRBD1
J: TRBJ2-7
CDR3: CASIDRTGFRYEQYF
DNA: TGTGCCAGCATTGATCGGACAGGGTTTAGGTACGAGCAGTACTTC

V: TRBV27
size: .
D: TRBD2
J: TRBJ2-7
CDR3: CASSSKREGHRSSYEQYF
DNA: TGTGCCAGCAGTTCGAAGCGGGAGGGCCATCGATCCTCCTACGAGCAGTACTTC

V: TRBV29-1
size: .
D: .
J: TRBJ2-1
CDR3: CSGRDTVPPEGPHNEQFF
DNA: TGCAGCGGGAGGGACACTGTCCCCCCGGAGGGCCCCCACAATGAGCAGTTCTTC

V: TRBV11-2
size: .
D: TRBD1
J: TRBJ1-2
CDR3: CASSLGIGQGVDGYTF
DNA: TGTGCCAGCAGCTTAGGTATAGGACAGGGCGTCGATGGCTACACCTTC

V: TRBV7-2
size: .
D: TRBD2
J: TRBJ2-3
CDR3: CASSLPGRFPDTQYF
DNA: TGTGCCAGCAGCTTACCCGGGAGGTTCCCAGATACGCAGTATTTT

V: TRBV7-7
size: once
D: TRBD2
J: TRBJ2-7
CDR3: CASSLKRGPSYEQYF
DNA: TGTGCCAGCAGCCTCAAGCGGGGCCCATCCTACGAGCAGTACTTC

V: TRBV7-9
size: .
D: .
J: TRBJ2-2
CDR3: CASSYRATGELFF
DNA: TGTGCCAGCAGCTATAGGGCCACCGGGGAGCTGTTTTTT

V: TRBV2
size: .
D: TRBD1
J: TRBJ2-1
CDR3: CASSELWTGGNNEQFF
DNA: TGTGCCAGCAGTGAATTATGGACAGGGGGAAACAATGAGCAGTTCTTC

V: TRBV29-1
size: .
D: TRBD2
J: TRBJ2-7
CDR3: CSVEDLAGGTYEQYF
DNA: TGCAGCGTTGAAGATTTAGCGGGAGGCACCTACGAGCAGTACTTC

V: TRBV19
size: few
D: .
J: TRBJ1-5
CDR3: CASSIRSPNQPQHF
DNA: TGTGCCAGTAGTATAAGGAGTCCGAATCAGCCCCAGCATTTT

V: TRBV6-6
size: .
D: .
J: TRBJ1-1
CDR3: CASMEGGWTEAFF
DNA: TGTGCCAGCATGGAGGGAGGGTGGACTGAAGCTTTCTTT

V: TRBV28
size: .
D: TRBD2
J: TRBJ2-1
CDR3: CASSLTWSASGNNEQFF
DNA: TGTGCCAGCAGTTTAACGTGGTCGGCTAGCGGAAACAATGAGCAGTTCTTC

V: TRBV28
size: .
D: .
J: TRBJ1-2
CDR3: CASILGPTEFNYGYTF
DNA: TGTGCCAGCATTCTAGGGCCGACAGAATTTAACTATGGCTACACCTTC

V: TRBV12-5
size: .
D: .
J: TRBJ1-1
CDR3: CASVQNTEAFF
DNA: TGTGCTAGTGTCCAGAACACTGAAGCTTTCTTT

V: TRBV13
size: once
D: TRBD2
J: TRBJ2-7
CDR3: CASTQGLAGGLEQYF
DNA: TGTGCCAGCACCCAAGGGCTAGCGGGAGGACTCGAGCAGTACTTC

V: TRBV15
size: .
D: TRBD1
J: TRBJ1-4
CDR3: CATSPTGVNEKLFF
DNA: TGTGCCACCAGCCCTACAGGGGTAAATGAAAAACTGTTTTTT

V: TRBV28
size: .
D: TRBD1
J: TRBJ2-7
CDR3: CASSLLGTDLSFTYEQYF
DNA: TGTGCCAGCAGCCTTCTGGGGACAGACCTTAGTTTTACCTACGAGCAGTACTTC

V: TRBV7-3
size: once
D: TRBD2
J: TRBJ2-1
CDR3: CASSLSQAGMGNEQFF
DNA: TGTGCCAGCAGCTTATCCCAAGCGGGGATGGGGAATGAGCAGTTCTTC

V: TRBV28
size: .
D: .
J: TRBJ1-1
CDR3: CASSFPVRTEAFF
DNA: TGTGCCAGCAGTTTCCCCGTCCGGACTGAAGCTTTCTTT

V: TRBV13
size: .
D: TRBD2
J: TRBJ2-7
CDR3: CASSPNRLAGGWPYEQYF
DNA: TGTGCCAGCAGCCCGAACCGACTAGCGGGAGGATGGCCCTACGAGCAGTACTTC

V: TRBV4-2
size: .
D: TRBD1
J: TRBJ1-1
CDR3: CASSQGTENTEAFF
DNA: TGTGCCAGCAGCCAGGGGACAGAGAACACTGAAGCTTTCTTT

V: TRBV11-3
size: once
D: .
J: TRBJ2-3
CDR3: CASSLMGTDTQYF
DNA: TGTGCCAGCAGCCTCATGGGGACAGATACGCAGTATTTT

V: TRBV11-2
size: .
D: .
J: TRBJ2-2
CDR3: CASSLRSTGELFF
DNA: TGTGCCAGCAGCTTAAGATCGACCGGGGAGCTGTTTTTT

V: TRBV28
size: few
D: TRBD2
J: TRBJ2-7
CDR3: CASQGLAAYEQYF
DNA: TGTGCCTCCCAGGGACTAGCGGCCTACGAGCAGTACTTC

V: TRBV25-1
size: .
D: .
J: TRBJ1-3
CDR3: CASSGEGGLSSGNTIYF
DNA: TGTGCCAGCAGTGGGGAGGGAGGATTGAGCTCTGGAAACACCATATATTTT

V: TRBV7-2
size: .
D: TRBD2
J: TRBJ2-1
CDR3: CASSPVAGGVYNEQFF
DNA: TGTGCCAGCAGCCCAGTGGCGGGAGGTGTCTACAATGAGCAGTTCTTC

V: TRBV5-4
size: once
D: .
J: TRBJ2-7
CDR3: CASSLDFHEQYF
DNA: TGTGCCAGCAGCTTGGATTTCCACGAGCAGTACTTC

V: TRBV6-5
size: .
D: .
J: TRBJ2-2
CDR3: CASSYLQGWTGELFF
DNA: TGTGCCAGCAGTTACCTACAGGGATGGACCGGGGAGCTGTTTTTT

V: TRBV7-2
size: .
D: .
J: TRBJ1-2
CDR3: CASSLVPGTNYGYTF
DNA: TGTGCCAGCAGCTTAGTTCCGGGGACTAACTATGGCTACACCTTC

V: TRBV20-1
size: .
D: .
J: TRBJ2-7
CDR3: CSAPIPYEQYF
DNA: TGCAGTGCGCCGATTCCCTACGAGCAGTACTTC

V: TRBV28
size: .
D: .
J: TRBJ2-5
CDR3: CASSTSWKTQYF
DNA: TGTGCCAGCAGCACCTCCTGGAAGACCCAGTACTTC

V: TRBV27
size: .
D: .
J: TRBJ1-3
CDR3: CATSPRDKTHSGNTIYF
DNA: TGTGCCACTAGCCCCCGGGACAAAACCCACTCTGGAAACACCATATATTTT

V: TRBV6-6
size: .
D: TRBD1
J: TRBJ2-5
CDR3: CASSYERTGVETQYF
DNA: TGTGCCAGCAGTTACGAGAGGACAGGGGTAGAGACCCAGTACTTC